The clone carrying this T cell receptor (beta chain) was detected only a few times. Germline loops: CDR1 LNHDA, CDR2 SQIVND (reference sequence). V lost 5 bases, J lost 1 base, and 1 base stayed unmatched. There are 16 residues in the CDR3. This table comes from immunoSEQ multiplex PCR, and its TCRdb copy is limited to in-frame clones, with some not included. The table shows some 29,000 clones, with 70% to 80% occurring only once. This sample is part of a study of cytotoxic CD8 clonotypes in ibrutinib-treated CLL. The source of this sequence is a human donor with chronic lymphocytic leukemia. This specimen was PBMCs, taken after 36 months of ibrutinib treatment. This chain links TRBV19 with TRBJ2-2; 13 nucleotides align to TRBD2. In DNA form, the CDR3 reads TGTGCCAGTAGTGGACTAGCGGGGGTGAACACCGGGGAGCTGTTTTTT. Translation: CASSGLAGVNTGELFF.